A single T cell receptor (beta chain) is shown here with its context. Its antigen is unidentified. In the same sample, other DNA sequences code for this CDR3. PCR amplification relied on 60 Vbeta primers (plus 13 Jbeta primers). Sequencing used immunoSEQ multiplex PCR; TCRdb keeps in-frame clones, though not all of them. The data show 80,000 to 100,000 clones, 80% seen once. The data derive from a study of cytomegalovirus exposure and HLA in healthy donors. Points from the study as a whole: What was likely a sequencing artifact was a cluster of highly shared sequence variants. Most TCR beta V segments were productive about 90% or about 30% of the time in an earlier analysis.

V shed 4 bases, J shed 0 bases, and the junction held 1 base outside the gene matches. The CDR3 covers 14 residues. Germline CDR1 SGHRS, CDR2 YFSETQ. Samples came from healthy bone marrow donors. Material: PBMCs. The gene calls are TRBV5-1 and TRBJ1-3; 7 bases are a match to TRBD1. This sequence originates from a man younger than 45 in good health and CMV-seronegative. In nucleotides, the CDR3 is TGCGCCAGCAGCCCAGGGGGCTCTGGAAACACCATATATTTT. Translation gives CASSPGGSGNTIYF.